These 4 T cell receptor beta chains were sequenced from one sample in a study of cytomegalovirus exposure and HLA in healthy donors. PCR involved 60 Vbeta and 13 Jbeta primers. Generated by immunoSEQ multiplex PCR, the TCRdb table keeps only in-frame clones and is missing some. The sample contains approximately 93,000 clones, approximately 80% of which appear only once. Sequenced sample: PBMCs. All receptors come from a male donor in good health and CMV-seropositive.

The chain joins TRBV19 to TRBJ2-5, with TRBD1 identical over 7 bases. Germline CDR1 reads LNHDA; CDR2 reads SQIVND (reference sequence). This CDR3 spans 13 amino acids. Unmatched junction bases numbered 4, after V lost 8 bases and J lost 1 base. In DNA, the CDR3 is TGTGCCAGTGGGGCAGGGGGCCAAGAGACCCAGTACTTC. Encoded protein: CASGAGGQETQYF.

The V call is TRBV6-6, the J call TRBJ2-1; TRBD2 aligns across 9 bases. The V gene's germline CDR1 is MNHNY and CDR2 SVGAGI (reference sequence). CDR3 length: 16 amino acids. Trimming took 5 bases from V and 6 from J; bases not matched to a gene: 11. For the CDR3, the DNA is TGTGCCAGCAGTAGGGGCGCGGGGGGGCCTCTCAATGAGCAGTTCTTC. This sequence encodes CASSRGAGGPLNEQFF.

The chain links TRBV9 to TRBJ1-3, with a weak D call TRBD1 (6 bases). Germline CDR1 SGDLS, CDR2 YYNGEE. This CDR3 is 14 amino acids long. V dropped 3 bases and J dropped 2 bases, with 9 bases sitting between them. CDR3 sequence (DNA): TGTGCCAGCAGCGCAGGGGCCCCTGGAAACACCATATATTTT. Residues: CASSAGAPGNTIYF.

The rearrangement joins TRBV5-1 to TRBJ2-7; no clear D gene. V lost 4 bases and J lost 2, with 16 bases in between. The germline V gene encodes CDR1 SGHRS and CDR2 YFSETQ. The CDR3 runs 15 residues. The CDR3 sequence: CASSPGSVAPYEQYF. For the CDR3, the DNA is TGCGCCAGCAGCCCCGGGTCCGTTGCCCCCTACGAGCAGTACTTC.